This T cell receptor beta chain was documented in a study of shared clonotypes between healthy human individuals. In the authors' methods: ImmunoSEQ sequences covered only the junction and lacked quality scores; filtering therefore differed. The assay was immunoSEQ multiplex PCR, and TCRdb's table has in-frame clones only and misses some. Clonal size and the V and J genes are those of that table, whereas D and trimming came from the DNA. The repertoire includes hundreds of thousands of clones, nearly 95% of them detected once, and approximately 25% sits in the top ten. Concerning this clone itself: Its antigen is currently unknown.

CD45RO-negative, CCR7-selected cells formed the naive CD8 fraction, which excluded terminally differentiated effector memory CD45RA+ cells. The germline V gene encodes CDR1 SGHRS and CDR2 YFSETQ. With 1 base removed from V and 2 bases from J, the gap between germline ends came to 11 bases. This CDR3 is 15 amino acids long. Study outcomes and limitations: Richness estimates generally favored naive over memory subsets. Having only a few donors restricted how much genetic and exposure-history diversity was captured.

What was sequenced was naive CD8+ T cells sorted from blood. The TCR comes from a man aged 30-40 years in good health. This sequence joins TRBV5-1 and TRBJ2-3; D gene unclear. The CDR3 nucleotides are TGCGCCAGCAGCTTGTTAGGCTCTGCCACAGATACGCAGTATTTT. Translated, it gives CASSLLGSATDTQYF.